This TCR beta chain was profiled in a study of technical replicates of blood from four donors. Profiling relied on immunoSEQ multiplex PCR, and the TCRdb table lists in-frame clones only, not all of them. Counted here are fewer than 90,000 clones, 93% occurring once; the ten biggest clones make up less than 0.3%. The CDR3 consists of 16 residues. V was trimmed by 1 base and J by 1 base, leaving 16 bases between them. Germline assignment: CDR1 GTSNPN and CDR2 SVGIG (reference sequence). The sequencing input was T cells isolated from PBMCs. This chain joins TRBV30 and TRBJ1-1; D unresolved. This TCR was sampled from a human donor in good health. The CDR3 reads CAWSGARGRSNTEAFF. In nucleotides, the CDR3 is TGTGCCTGGAGTGGAGCCCGGGGAAGATCGAACACTGAAGCTTTCTTT.